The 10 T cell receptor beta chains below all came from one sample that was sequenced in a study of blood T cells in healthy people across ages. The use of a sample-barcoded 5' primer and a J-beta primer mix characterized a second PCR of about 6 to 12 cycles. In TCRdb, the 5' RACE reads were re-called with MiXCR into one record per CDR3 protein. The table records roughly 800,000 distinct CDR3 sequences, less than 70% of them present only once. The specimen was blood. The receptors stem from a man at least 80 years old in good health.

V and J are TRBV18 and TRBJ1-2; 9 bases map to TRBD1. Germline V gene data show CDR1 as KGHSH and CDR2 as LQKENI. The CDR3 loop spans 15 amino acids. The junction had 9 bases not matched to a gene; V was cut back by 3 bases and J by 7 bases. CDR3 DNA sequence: TGTGCCAGCTCACCCTCTCCGGACAGGGGAAGTGGCTACACCTTC. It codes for CASSPSPDRGSGYTF.

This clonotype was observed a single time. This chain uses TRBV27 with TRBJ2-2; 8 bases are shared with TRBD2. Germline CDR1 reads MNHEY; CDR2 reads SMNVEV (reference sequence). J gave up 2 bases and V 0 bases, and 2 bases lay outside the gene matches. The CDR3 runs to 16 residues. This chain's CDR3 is CASSLSGTRNTGELFF. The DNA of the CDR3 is TGTGCCAGCAGTTTATCGGGGACTAGAAACACCGGGGAGCTGTTTTTT.

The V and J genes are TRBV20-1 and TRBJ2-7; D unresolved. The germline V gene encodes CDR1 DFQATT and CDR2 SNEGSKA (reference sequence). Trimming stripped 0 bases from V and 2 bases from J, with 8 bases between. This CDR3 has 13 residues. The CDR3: CSARDRTAYEQYF. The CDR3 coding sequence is TGCAGTGCTAGAGATAGGACCGCCTACGAGCAGTACTTC.

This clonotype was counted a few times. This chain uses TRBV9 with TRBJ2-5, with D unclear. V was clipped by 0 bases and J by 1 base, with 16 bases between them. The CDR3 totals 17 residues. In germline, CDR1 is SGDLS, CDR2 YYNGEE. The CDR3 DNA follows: TGTGCCAGCAGCGTAGCTTGGTACGGCCAGTCCCAAGAGACCCAGTACTTC. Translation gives CASSVAWYGQSQETQYF.

In DNA form, the CDR3 reads TGTGCCAGCAGTTCAGATACGCCCCCCAATGAGCAGTTCTTC. It yields the protein CASSSDTPPNEQFF. The genes are TRBV27 and TRBJ2-1; D gene unclear. V lost 4 bases and J 6 bases, leaving 13 bases between the germline ends. Germline values: CDR1 MNHEY, CDR2 SMNVEV (reference sequence). This CDR3 has 14 amino acids.

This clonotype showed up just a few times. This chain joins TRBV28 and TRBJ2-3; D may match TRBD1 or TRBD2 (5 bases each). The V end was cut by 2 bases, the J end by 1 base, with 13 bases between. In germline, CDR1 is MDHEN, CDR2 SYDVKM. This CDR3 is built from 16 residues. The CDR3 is CASSLTVVGGTDTQYF. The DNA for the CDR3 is TGTGCCAGCAGTTTAACGGTCGTGGGGGGCACAGATACGCAGTATTTT.

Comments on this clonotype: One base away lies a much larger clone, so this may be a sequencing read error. CDR3 residues: CASRPSADQETQYF. The CDR3, as DNA: TGTGCCAGCAGGCCCTCAGCGGACCAAGAGACCCAGTACTTC. J is TRBJ2-5 and V is TRBV25-1; a possible D gene is TRBD2 (5 bases). Germline CDR1 is MGHDK and CDR2 is SYGVNS. The V gene lost 6 bases and the J gene lost 0 bases, with 11 bases spanning the gap. The CDR3 is 14 residues long.

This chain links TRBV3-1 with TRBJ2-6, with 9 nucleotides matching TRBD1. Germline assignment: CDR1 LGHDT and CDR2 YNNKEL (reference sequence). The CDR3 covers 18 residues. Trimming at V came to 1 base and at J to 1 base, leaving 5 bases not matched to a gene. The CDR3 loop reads CASSQGGTGRSGANVLTF. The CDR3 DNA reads TGTGCCAGCAGCCAAGGGGGGACAGGGAGATCTGGGGCCAACGTCCTGACTTTC.

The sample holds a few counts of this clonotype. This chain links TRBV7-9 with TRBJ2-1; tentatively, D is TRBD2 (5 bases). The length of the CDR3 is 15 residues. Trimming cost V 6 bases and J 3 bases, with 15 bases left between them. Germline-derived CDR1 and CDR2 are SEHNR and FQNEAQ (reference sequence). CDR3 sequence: CASRGVRDYYNEQFF. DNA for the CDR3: TGTGCCAGCAGGGGAGTACGGGATTACTACAATGAGCAGTTCTTC.

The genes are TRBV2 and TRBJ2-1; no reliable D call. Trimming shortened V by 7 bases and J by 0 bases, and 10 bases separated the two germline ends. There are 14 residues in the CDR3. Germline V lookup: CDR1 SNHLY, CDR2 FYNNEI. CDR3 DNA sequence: TGTGCCAGCATTCCGACTGTCTCCTACAATGAGCAGTTCTTC. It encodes CASIPTVSYNEQFF.